These T cell receptor beta chains were read from a single sample in a study of T cells in localized non-small cell lung cancer. Some clones are missing from TCRdb's copy, which holds only in-frame ones; the method was immunoSEQ multiplex PCR. The sample has about 83,000 clones, 80% seen once. The sequencing here drew on peripheral blood, taken before any cancer treatment. These receptors were obtained from a female donor of 60 years or more with stage I lung adenocarcinoma. The CDR3 runs from the conserved cysteine through the conserved F or W. Each record gives: D gene, V gene, J gene, clone size, CDR3 DNA, CDR3 protein. D genes are given only for firm matches. The listing skips clone size in some rows; elsewhere it reads once, few, many or a size class.

d_gene: .
v_gene: TRBV5-1
j_gene: TRBJ2-7
abundance: .
CDR3nt: TGCGCCAGCAGCCCGGTCCAGAGGCTTTCCGTCCACGAGCAGTACTTC
CDR3aa: CASSPVQRLSVHEQYF

d_gene: .
v_gene: TRBV5-8
j_gene: TRBJ2-7
abundance: .
CDR3nt: TGTGCCAGCTCGATATCTCGGGAGCAGTACTTC
CDR3aa: CASSISREQYF

d_gene: TRBD2
v_gene: TRBV2
j_gene: TRBJ2-3
abundance: once
CDR3nt: TGTGCCAGCCATCTCGCGGGGGTTAAAGATACGCAGTATTTT
CDR3aa: CASHLAGVKDTQYF

d_gene: .
v_gene: TRBV25-1
j_gene: TRBJ1-1
abundance: .
CDR3nt: TGTGCCAGCAGTCAATGGGACTTTCCGAACACTGAAGCTTTCTTT
CDR3aa: CASSQWDFPNTEAFF

d_gene: TRBD2
v_gene: TRBV5-4
j_gene: TRBJ2-2
abundance: .
CDR3nt: TGTGCCAGCAGCCCGAAGACTAGCGGGAGCACCGGGGAGCTGTTTTTT
CDR3aa: CASSPKTSGSTGELFF

d_gene: .
v_gene: TRBV6-5
j_gene: TRBJ1-1
abundance: .
CDR3nt: TGTGCCAGCAGTTACGGGTCCGGATTGAACACTGAAGCTTTCTTT
CDR3aa: CASSYGSGLNTEAFF

d_gene: .
v_gene: TRBV14
j_gene: TRBJ2-5
abundance: .
CDR3nt: TGTGCCAGCAGCCAAGGGGGTAAAGGGTTTGAGACCCAGTACTTC
CDR3aa: CASSQGGKGFETQYF

d_gene: .
v_gene: TRBV4-2
j_gene: TRBJ1-2
abundance: .
CDR3nt: TGTGCCAGCAGCCAAGAGGTGGGCACAGGGTCGTTTAACTATGGCTACACCTTC
CDR3aa: CASSQEVGTGSFNYGYTF

d_gene: TRBD2
v_gene: TRBV5-1
j_gene: TRBJ2-1
abundance: .
CDR3nt: TGCGCCAGCCGGTCGGGACTTCGGACTAGCGGGAGAGGCGATGAGCAGTTCTTC
CDR3aa: CASRSGLRTSGRGDEQFF

d_gene: .
v_gene: TRBV27
j_gene: TRBJ2-3
abundance: .
CDR3nt: TGTGCCAGCAGTCTACGTGGGTTCACAGATACGCAGTATTTT
CDR3aa: CASSLRGFTDTQYF

d_gene: .
v_gene: TRBV11-2
j_gene: TRBJ2-1
abundance: once
CDR3nt: TGTGCCAGCAGCCCCCAAGCGTTACAGAGAGTCCAGTTCTTC
CDR3aa: CASSPQALQRVQFF

d_gene: TRBD1
v_gene: TRBV6-5
j_gene: TRBJ1-2
abundance: once
CDR3nt: TGTGCCAGCAACGGACAGGGGAGGTACACCTTC
CDR3aa: CASNGQGRYTF

d_gene: .
v_gene: TRBV7-2
j_gene: TRBJ1-1
abundance: .
CDR3nt: TGTGCCAGCAGCTTAGAGGGCCCTAAAGCTTTCTTT
CDR3aa: CASSLEGPKAFF

d_gene: TRBD2
v_gene: TRBV2
j_gene: TRBJ2-1
abundance: .
CDR3nt: TGTGCCAGCAGCCCTCCCCTCGCGCTAGCGGGAGGGAGGCAGTTCTTC
CDR3aa: CASSPPLALAGGRQFF

d_gene: TRBD1
v_gene: TRBV18
j_gene: TRBJ2-6
abundance: .
CDR3nt: TGTGCCAGCTCACCAATCCTTGGACAGGGCCTTAACTCTGGGGCCAACGTCCTGACTTTC
CDR3aa: CASSPILGQGLNSGANVLTF

d_gene: TRBD1
v_gene: TRBV7-8
j_gene: TRBJ2-6
abundance: .
CDR3nt: TGTGCCAGCAGCTCCAGTCTTAGACAGGGAGCGGCTGGGGCCAACGTCCTGACTTTC
CDR3aa: CASSSSLRQGAAGANVLTF

d_gene: .
v_gene: TRBV4-2
j_gene: TRBJ1-6
abundance: once
CDR3nt: TGTGCCAGCAGCCAAGATCTGGCAGGGGCTAATTCACCCCTCCACTTT
CDR3aa: CASSQDLAGANSPLHF

d_gene: TRBD1
v_gene: TRBV30
j_gene: TRBJ2-2
abundance: .
CDR3nt: TGTGCCCTCCCCAGGGGGCCGCGGACCGGGGAGCTGTTTTTT
CDR3aa: CALPRGPRTGELFF

d_gene: .
v_gene: TRBV15
j_gene: TRBJ2-5
abundance: once
CDR3nt: TGTGCCACCAGCAGAGGCCCGGCCCCCGCAACCCAGTACTTC
CDR3aa: CATSRGPAPATQYF

d_gene: TRBD1
v_gene: TRBV4-2
j_gene: TRBJ1-4
abundance: .
CDR3nt: TGTGCCAGCAGCCAAGATGGGACAGGAGGGGGTGAAAAACTGTTTTTT
CDR3aa: CASSQDGTGGGEKLFF

d_gene: .
v_gene: TRBV28
j_gene: TRBJ1-4
abundance: .
CDR3nt: TGTGCCAGCAGGCAGGGAACGGGGGAAAAACTGTTTTTT
CDR3aa: CASRQGTGEKLFF

d_gene: .
v_gene: TRBV28
j_gene: TRBJ1-6
abundance: .
CDR3nt: TGTGCCAGCAGTAAAACCGGGACGGATAATTCACCCCTCCACTTT
CDR3aa: CASSKTGTDNSPLHF

d_gene: .
v_gene: TRBV19
j_gene: TRBJ2-2
abundance: .
CDR3nt: TGTGCCAGTAGTATACTAGGGCGGAACACCGGGGAGCTGTTTTTT
CDR3aa: CASSILGRNTGELFF

d_gene: .
v_gene: TRBV4-2
j_gene: TRBJ2-7
abundance: .
CDR3nt: TGTGCCAGCAGCCAAGGAACTAGGCCCACAGAGAACGTCGGCTACGAGCAGTACTTC
CDR3aa: CASSQGTRPTENVGYEQYF

d_gene: TRBD1
v_gene: TRBV5-6
j_gene: TRBJ1-5
abundance: .
CDR3nt: TGTGCCAGCAGCCCAGGGGGGCGCAATCAGCCCCAGCATTTT
CDR3aa: CASSPGGRNQPQHF

d_gene: TRBD2
v_gene: TRBV5-1
j_gene: TRBJ2-1
abundance: .
CDR3nt: TGCGCCAGCAGCTTGGCCACTAGCGGGTTCAATGAGCAGTTCTTC
CDR3aa: CASSLATSGFNEQFF

d_gene: .
v_gene: TRBV7-2
j_gene: TRBJ1-3
abundance: .
CDR3nt: TGTGCCAGCAGCTTAGCGGGAGGGGGAGGAAACACCATATATTTT
CDR3aa: CASSLAGGGGNTIYF

d_gene: .
v_gene: TRBV28
j_gene: TRBJ1-1
abundance: once
CDR3nt: TGTGCCAGCAGTTTATCTCGTGGACCTGAAGCTTTCTTT
CDR3aa: CASSLSRGPEAFF

d_gene: .
v_gene: TRBV19
j_gene: TRBJ2-5
abundance: .
CDR3nt: TGTGCCAGTAGTCACTATAACCAAGAGACCCAGTACTTC
CDR3aa: CASSHYNQETQYF

d_gene: TRBD2
v_gene: TRBV7-8
j_gene: TRBJ2-7
abundance: .
CDR3nt: TGTGCCAGCAGCACAATCGGGGGGGGCGAGCAGTACTTC
CDR3aa: CASSTIGGGEQYF

d_gene: TRBD2
v_gene: TRBV18
j_gene: TRBJ2-2
abundance: .
CDR3nt: TGTGCCAGCTCACGGACGACTAGCGGGGGGAACACCGGGGAGCTGTTTTTT
CDR3aa: CASSRTTSGGNTGELFF

d_gene: TRBD1
v_gene: TRBV28
j_gene: TRBJ2-4
abundance: .
CDR3nt: TGTGCCAGCAGTTTCTCAGGGGGCAATGGAAACATTCAGTACTTC
CDR3aa: CASSFSGGNGNIQYF

d_gene: .
v_gene: TRBV27
j_gene: TRBJ2-1
abundance: .
CDR3nt: TGTGCCAGCAAAGGCGACTACCTCTTCAATGAGCAGTTCTTC
CDR3aa: CASKGDYLFNEQFF

d_gene: .
v_gene: TRBV5-8
j_gene: TRBJ2-7
abundance: once
CDR3nt: TGTGCCAGCAGCTGGGGCGGGCGGGACGAGCAGTACTTC
CDR3aa: CASSWGGRDEQYF

d_gene: .
v_gene: TRBV19
j_gene: TRBJ2-7
abundance: .
CDR3nt: TGTGCCAGTCAAGTGGGGGCGGTAAGCTCCTACGAGCAGTACTTC
CDR3aa: CASQVGAVSSYEQYF

d_gene: .
v_gene: TRBV27
j_gene: TRBJ1-2
abundance: .
CDR3nt: TGTGCCAGCAGTACTACCGGGGTCGGCTACACCTTC
CDR3aa: CASSTTGVGYTF

d_gene: .
v_gene: TRBV5-1
j_gene: TRBJ1-4
abundance: .
CDR3nt: TGCGCCAGCAGGGGTCCAGGGTCAACTAATGAAAAACTGTTTTTT
CDR3aa: CASRGPGSTNEKLFF

d_gene: TRBD1
v_gene: TRBV5-4
j_gene: TRBJ2-7
abundance: .
CDR3nt: TGTGCCAGCAGCTTGGGGCAAGATAGACAGGGAAGCGAGCAGTACTTC
CDR3aa: CASSLGQDRQGSEQYF

d_gene: TRBD1
v_gene: TRBV13
j_gene: TRBJ1-3
abundance: .
CDR3nt: TGTGCCAGCAGCTTCTTTCTCGGACAGGAGAGAAACACCATATATTTT
CDR3aa: CASSFFLGQERNTIYF

d_gene: .
v_gene: TRBV9
j_gene: TRBJ2-4
abundance: .
CDR3nt: TGTGCCAGCAGCCCTGGCCTATCTGCAGAGGACATTCAGTACTTC
CDR3aa: CASSPGLSAEDIQYF

d_gene: .
v_gene: TRBV15
j_gene: TRBJ1-1
abundance: .
CDR3nt: TGTGCCACCAGCAGAGATCTGGGGAACACTGAAGCTTTCTTT
CDR3aa: CATSRDLGNTEAFF

d_gene: TRBD2
v_gene: TRBV7-2
j_gene: TRBJ2-7
abundance: .
CDR3nt: TGTGCCAGCAGCCCTCGTCCTAGCGGGGGGTCTAGCTCCTACGAGCAGTACTTC
CDR3aa: CASSPRPSGGSSSYEQYF

d_gene: TRBD1
v_gene: TRBV7-8
j_gene: TRBJ1-4
abundance: few
CDR3nt: TGTGCCAGCTCAGGGGGTCCTAATGAAAAACTGTTTTTT
CDR3aa: CASSGGPNEKLFF

d_gene: TRBD1
v_gene: TRBV7-8
j_gene: TRBJ1-1
abundance: .
CDR3nt: TGTGCCAGCAGCTTGGGACAGGTTGGGGCTGAAGCTTTCTTT
CDR3aa: CASSLGQVGAEAFF